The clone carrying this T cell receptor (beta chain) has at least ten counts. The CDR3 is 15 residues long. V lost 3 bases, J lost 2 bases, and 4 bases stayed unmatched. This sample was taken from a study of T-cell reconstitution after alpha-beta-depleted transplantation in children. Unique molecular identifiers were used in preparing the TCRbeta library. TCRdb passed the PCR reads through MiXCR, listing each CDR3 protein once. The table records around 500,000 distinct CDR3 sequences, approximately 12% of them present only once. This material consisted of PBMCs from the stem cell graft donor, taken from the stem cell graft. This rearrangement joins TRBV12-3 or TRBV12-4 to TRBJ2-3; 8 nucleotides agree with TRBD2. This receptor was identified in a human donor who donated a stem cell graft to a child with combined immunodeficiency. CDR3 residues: CASSFQLADTDTQYF. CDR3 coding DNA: TGTGCCAGCAGTTTTCAACTAGCGGACACAGATACGCAGTATTTT.